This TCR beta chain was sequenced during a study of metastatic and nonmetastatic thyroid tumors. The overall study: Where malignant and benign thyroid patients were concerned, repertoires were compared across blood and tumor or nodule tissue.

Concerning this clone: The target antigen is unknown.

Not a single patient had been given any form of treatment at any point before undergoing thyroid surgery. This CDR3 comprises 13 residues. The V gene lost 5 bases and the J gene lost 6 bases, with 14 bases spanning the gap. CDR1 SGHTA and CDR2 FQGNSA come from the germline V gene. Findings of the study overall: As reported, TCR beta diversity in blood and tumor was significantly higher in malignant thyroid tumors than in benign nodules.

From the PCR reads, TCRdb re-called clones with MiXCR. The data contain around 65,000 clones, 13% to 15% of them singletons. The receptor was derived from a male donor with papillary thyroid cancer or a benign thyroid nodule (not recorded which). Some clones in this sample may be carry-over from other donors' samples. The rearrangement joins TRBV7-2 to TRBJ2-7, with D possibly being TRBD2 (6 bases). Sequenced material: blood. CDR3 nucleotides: TGTGCCAGCAGCCCTAGGAGGGACGCCGAGCAGTACTTC. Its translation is CASSPRRDAEQYF.